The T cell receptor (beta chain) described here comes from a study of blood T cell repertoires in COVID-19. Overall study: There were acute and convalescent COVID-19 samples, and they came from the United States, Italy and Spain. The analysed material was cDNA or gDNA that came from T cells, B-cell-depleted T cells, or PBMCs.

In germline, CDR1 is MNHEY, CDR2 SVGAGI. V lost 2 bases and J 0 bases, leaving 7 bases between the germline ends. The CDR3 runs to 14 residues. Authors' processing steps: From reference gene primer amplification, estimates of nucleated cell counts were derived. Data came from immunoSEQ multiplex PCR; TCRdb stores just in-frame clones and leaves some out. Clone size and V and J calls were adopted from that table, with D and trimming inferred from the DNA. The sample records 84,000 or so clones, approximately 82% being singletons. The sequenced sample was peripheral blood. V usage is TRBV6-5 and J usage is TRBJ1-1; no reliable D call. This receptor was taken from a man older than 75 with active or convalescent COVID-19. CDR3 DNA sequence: TGTGCCAGCAGTTACAAACTTCTGAACACTGAAGCTTTCTTT. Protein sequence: CASSYKLLNTEAFF.